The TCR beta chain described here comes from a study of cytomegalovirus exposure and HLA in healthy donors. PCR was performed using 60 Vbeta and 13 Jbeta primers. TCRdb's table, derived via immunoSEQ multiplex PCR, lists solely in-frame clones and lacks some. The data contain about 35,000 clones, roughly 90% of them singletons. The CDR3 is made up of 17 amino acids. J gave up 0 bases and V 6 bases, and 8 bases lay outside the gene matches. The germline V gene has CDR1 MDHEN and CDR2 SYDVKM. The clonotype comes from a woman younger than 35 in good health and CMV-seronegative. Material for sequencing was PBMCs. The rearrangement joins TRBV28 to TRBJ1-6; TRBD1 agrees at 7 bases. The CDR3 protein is CASRGTEWSSYNSPLHF. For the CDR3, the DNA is TGTGCCAGCAGGGGGACAGAGTGGAGCTCCTATAATTCACCCCTCCACTTT. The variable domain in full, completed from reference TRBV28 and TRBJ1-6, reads DVKVTQSSRYLVKRTGEKVFLECVQDMDHENMFWYRQDPGLGLRLIYFSYDVKMKEKGDIPEGYSVSREKKERFSLILESASTNQTSMYLCASRGTEWSSYNSPLHFGNGTRLTVT.